This entry lists 10 T cell receptor beta chains sequenced from one sample in a study of T cell changes during pregnancy in multiple sclerosis. Generated by immunoSEQ multiplex PCR, the TCRdb table keeps only in-frame clones and is missing some. The sample includes about 70,000 clones, around 90% of them seen just once. The sample consisted of CD4+ T cells from peripheral blood mononuclear cells, taken after pregnancy. All receptors come from a female donor with multiple sclerosis, enrolled in a pregnancy study.

The gene calls are TRBV2 and TRBJ2-3; the match to TRBD1 covers 9 bases. Germline V gives CDR1 SNHLY, CDR2 FYNNEI. The trim removed 8 bases at V and 0 bases at J, leaving 12 bases unmatched. The CDR3 has 17 residues. CDR3 DNA sequence: TGTGCCAGCCTGCTGGGGAACAGGGGGCGAAGCACAGATACGCAGTATTTT. This gives the protein CASLLGNRGRSTDTQYF.

V usage is TRBV5-3 and J usage is TRBJ1-2, with 10 nucleotides matching TRBD1. TRBV5-3 is assigned to the ORF class and has an uncertain function. The J segment lost 6 bases and the V segment lost 4 bases, leaving 9 bases of the junction unmatched. The CDR3 is 15 amino acids. CDR3 nucleotide sequence: TGTGCCAGAAGCCTTCGGGACAGGGGACCGCATGGCTACACCTTC. It is translated as CARSLRDRGPHGYTF.

V and J are TRBV19 and TRBJ2-3, with a tentative D call TRBD1 (5 bases). CDR1 is LNHDA, CDR2 SQIVND, per germline (reference sequence). V shed 3 bases and J shed 6 bases, with 13 bases lying between them. The CDR3 runs to 14 residues. The CDR3 DNA is TGTGCCAGTAGTATCAGGCAGGGAACGGATACGCAGTATTTT. It codes for CASSIRQGTDTQYF.

This clone appeared a single time. The CDR3 nucleotides read TGTGCCAGCAGCGCCTCACAGGGGGCAGGGGGGGAGACCCAGTACTTC. Translating it yields CASSASQGAGGETQYF. V and J are TRBV9 and TRBJ2-5, with 9 bases lining up with TRBD1. The CDR3 covers 16 residues. Losses at the gene ends were 3 bases for V and 5 bases for J; bases not matched to a gene: 11. CDR1 is SGDLS, CDR2 YYNGEE, per germline.

The chain couples TRBV19 to TRBJ2-7, with 9 bases fitting TRBD1. Unmatched junction bases numbered 6, after V lost 5 bases and J lost 4 bases. CDR1 is LNHDA and CDR2 is SQIVND in the germline V gene (reference sequence). CDR3 length: 14 residues. The DNA of the CDR3 is TGTGCCAGTAGTTCCCTCGACAGGGGGTACGAGCAGTACTTC. Its protein is CASSSLDRGYEQYF.

The chain employs TRBV2 and TRBJ2-5; the match to TRBD1 covers 7 bases. There are 15 residues in the CDR3. V shed 5 bases and J 0 bases; nucleotides not matched to a gene: 6. From germline, CDR1 is SNHLY and CDR2 FYNNEI. CDR3 residues: CASSTRQGYQETQYF. The CDR3 DNA reads as TGTGCCAGCAGTACAAGACAGGGTTACCAAGAGACCCAGTACTTC.

The chain employs TRBV5-1 and TRBJ1-1; 8 nucleotides match TRBD1. Germline V gives CDR1 SGHRS, CDR2 YFSETQ. The V gene end was trimmed by 2 bases and the J gene end by 4 bases; junction bases not matched to a gene: 7. This CDR3 spans 15 amino acids. The CDR3 loop reads CASSFMTGEGTEAFF. CDR3 DNA: TGCGCCAGCAGCTTTATGACAGGGGAGGGCACTGAAGCTTTCTTT.

V is TRBV10-3 and J is TRBJ1-1; D unresolved. The CDR3 consists of 15 residues. Germline assignment: CDR1 ENHRY and CDR2 SYGVKD. V gave up 3 bases and J gave up 0 bases, with 11 bases separating them. The chain's CDR3 is CAISDEGGMNTEAFF. The CDR3 coding sequence is TGTGCCATCAGTGATGAGGGTGGAATGAACACTGAAGCTTTCTTT.

This clone was recorded only once. This rearrangement joins TRBV6-1 to TRBJ1-5; 9 bases fit TRBD1. The CDR3 contains 15 residues. The germline CDR1 and CDR2 sequences are MNHNS and SASEGT. Losses at the gene ends were 5 bases for V and 7 bases for J; bases not matched to a gene: 9. Here the CDR3 reads CASSSGTGTEQPQHF. The DNA for the CDR3 is TGTGCCAGCAGTTCCGGGACAGGGACGGAGCAGCCCCAGCATTTT.

V usage is TRBV30 and J usage is TRBJ1-4, with TRBD1 as a possible D gene (5 bases). Trimming shortened V by 2 bases and J by 3 bases, and 10 bases separated the two germline ends. This CDR3 is built from 14 residues. Germline CDR1 and CDR2: GTSNPN and SVGIG (reference sequence). For the CDR3, the DNA is TGTGCCTGGAGTACTGGGGGGGCTAATGAAAAACTGTTTTTT. Translating it yields CAWSTGGANEKLFF.